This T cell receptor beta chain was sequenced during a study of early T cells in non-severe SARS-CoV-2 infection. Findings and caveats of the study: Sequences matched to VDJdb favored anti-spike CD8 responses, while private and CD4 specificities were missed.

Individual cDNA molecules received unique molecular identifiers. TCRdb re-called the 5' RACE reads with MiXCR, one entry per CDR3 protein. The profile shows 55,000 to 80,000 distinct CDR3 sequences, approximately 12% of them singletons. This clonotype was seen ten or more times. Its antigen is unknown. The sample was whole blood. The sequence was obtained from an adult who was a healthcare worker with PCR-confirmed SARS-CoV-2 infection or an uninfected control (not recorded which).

CDR3 protein: CSVGDRAPLNEQFF. The CDR3 coding sequence is TGCAGCGTGGGGGACAGGGCCCCATTAAATGAGCAGTTCTTC. The rearrangement links TRBV29-1 to TRBJ2-1; 9 bases agree with TRBD1. Germline CDR1 SQVTM, CDR2 ANQGSEA. The CDR3 totals 14 residues. With 6 bases clipped from V and 7 bases from J, the junction kept 10 bases outside the gene matches.